This T cell receptor beta chain was documented in a study of cytomegalovirus exposure and HLA in healthy donors. Trimming cost V 6 bases and J 1 base, with 10 bases left between them. CDR1 SNHLY and CDR2 FYNNEI come from the germline V gene. CDR3 length: 14 residues. The study, taken as a whole, reports: An analysis was carried out later, and it reportedly showed fewer N-insertions in an Asian-associated ancestry cluster than the roughly 700-donor mean.

In its sample, this clone was seen a few times. The target antigen is unknown. Donors likely had unrecorded immune exposures despite being nominally healthy when sampled. Amplification used 60 Vbeta primers and 13 Jbeta primers. TCRdb's table, derived via immunoSEQ multiplex PCR, lists solely in-frame clones and lacks some. Seen here are roughly 99,000 clones, 81% observed once, and the top ten hold around 2.3%. The V call is TRBV2, the J call TRBJ1-3, with a possible D match to TRBD1 (6 bases). The material sequenced was PBMCs. This clonotype was sampled from a man aged 30 to 39 in good health and CMV-seronegative. In nucleotides, the CDR3 is TGTGCCAGCAGAGGGGACACGTCTGGAAACACCATATATTTT. As protein: CASRGDTSGNTIYF.